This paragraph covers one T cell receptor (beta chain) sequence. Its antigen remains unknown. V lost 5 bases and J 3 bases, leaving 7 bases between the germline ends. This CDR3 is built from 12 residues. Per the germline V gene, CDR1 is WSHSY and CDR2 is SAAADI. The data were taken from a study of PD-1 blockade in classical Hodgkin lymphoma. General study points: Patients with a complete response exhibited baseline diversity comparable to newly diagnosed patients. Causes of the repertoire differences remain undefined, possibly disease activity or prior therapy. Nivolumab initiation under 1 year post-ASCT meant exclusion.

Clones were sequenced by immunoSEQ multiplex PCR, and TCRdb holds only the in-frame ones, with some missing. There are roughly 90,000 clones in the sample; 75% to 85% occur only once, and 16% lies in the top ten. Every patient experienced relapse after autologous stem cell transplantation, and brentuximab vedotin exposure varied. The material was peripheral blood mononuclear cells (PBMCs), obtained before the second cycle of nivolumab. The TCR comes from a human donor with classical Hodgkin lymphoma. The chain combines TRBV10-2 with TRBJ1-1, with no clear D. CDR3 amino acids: CASSPLDTEAFF. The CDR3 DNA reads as TGCGCCAGCAGTCCCTTGGACACTGAAGCTTTCTTT.